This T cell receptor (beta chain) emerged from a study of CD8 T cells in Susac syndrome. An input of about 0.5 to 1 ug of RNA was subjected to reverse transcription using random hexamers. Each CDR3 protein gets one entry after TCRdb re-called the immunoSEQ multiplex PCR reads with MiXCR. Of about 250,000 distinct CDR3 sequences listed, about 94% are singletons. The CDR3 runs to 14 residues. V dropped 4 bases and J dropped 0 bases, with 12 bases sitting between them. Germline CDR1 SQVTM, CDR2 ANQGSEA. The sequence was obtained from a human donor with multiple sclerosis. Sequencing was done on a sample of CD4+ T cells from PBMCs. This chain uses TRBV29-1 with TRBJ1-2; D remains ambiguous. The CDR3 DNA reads TGCAGCGTTGCCCCGCGTGCAGCTAACTATGGCTACACCTTC. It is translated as CSVAPRAANYGYTF.